Presented here are 18 T cell receptor beta chains from one specimen sequenced in a study of patients and donors after allogeneic stem cell transplantation (dated by TCRdb to about 2020). The library was obtained by RT-PCR. Sequencing instrument: NextSeq 550. The public reads were run again by TCRdb, first through fastp at Q25 and then through MiXCR, and only productive beta chains were kept. For every CDR3 protein sequence, its rows merge into one entry that carries the most common genes and DNA. This sample gives roughly 180,000 distinct CDR3 sequences in total; 41% of them show up just once. The top ten clones comprise 25% to 35% of the sample. The sequencing sample was made of blood, either unsorted or a sorted T cell fraction (not recorded which). These receptors were collected from a human donor who was either an allogeneic HSCT recipient or a stem cell or donor lymphocyte infusion donor (not recorded which). It is not recorded whose cells these are; they may come from a transplant donor.

The V call is TRBV29-1, the J call TRBJ1-5; TRBD1 aligns across 8 bases. CDR1 SQVTM and CDR2 ANQGSEA come from the germline V gene. J was trimmed by 4 bases and V by 4 bases; bases with no gene match: 6. The CDR3 is 14 amino acids. Written as DNA, the CDR3 is TGCAGCGTTGTTGACAGGGGCTTAAATCAGCCCCAGCATTTT. Protein sequence: CSVVDRGLNQPQHF.

The chain employs TRBV12-3 or TRBV12-4 and TRBJ1-5; D is ambiguous. The CDR3 extends over 13 amino acids. Deletions cut 1 base from V and 7 bases from J, with 8 bases between. CDR3: CASSLDRWQPQHF. The CDR3 region has the DNA TGTGCCAGCAGTTTAGACAGATGGCAGCCCCAGCATTTT.

This clonotype was detected only a few times. CDR3 DNA: TGTGCCAGCAGTTACTCCGGGCATCAGGTTGAGCAGTTCTTC. Encoded protein: CASSYSGHQVEQFF. The chain combines TRBV6-5 with TRBJ2-1; D unresolved. The CDR3 is 14 amino acids. Germline-derived CDR1 and CDR2 are MNHEY and SVGAGI. Trimming pared 0 bases from V and 9 bases from J, leaving 12 bases between.

The chain has TRBV7-3 and TRBJ1-2; D not certain. Germline loops: CDR1 SGHTA, CDR2 FQGTGA. The CDR3 consists of 13 residues. V was cut by 5 bases and J by 3 bases, with 10 bases left in between. CDR3 DNA: TGTGCCAGCAGCCTCGCGCCCCACTATGGCTACACCTTC. Translating it yields CASSLAPHYGYTF.

The V gene is TRBV3-1, the J gene TRBJ2-2; 7 bases match TRBD2. Germline values: CDR1 LGHDT, CDR2 YNNKEL (reference sequence). CDR3 length equals 18 residues. The junction had 11 bases not matched to a gene; V was cut back by 2 bases and J by 2 bases. Here the CDR3 DNA reads TGTGCCAGCAGCCAAAGCCCAGCGGGACCTTTTAACACCGGGGAGCTGTTTTTT. Translating it yields CASSQSPAGPFNTGELFF.

In its sample, this clonotype was seen many times. The chain couples TRBV12-3 or TRBV12-4 to TRBJ2-1; TRBD2 agrees at 7 bases. Unmatched junction bases numbered 9, after V lost 3 bases and J lost 4 bases. The CDR3 consists of 16 residues. Here the CDR3 DNA reads TGTGCCAGCAGTTTTTCACTAGCGCCTTTTTACAATGAGCAGTTCTTC. Residues: CASSFSLAPFYNEQFF.

The chain carries TRBV20-1 and TRBJ2-7; 9 bases are a match to TRBD1. This CDR3 contains 16 residues. Per the germline V gene, CDR1 is DFQATT and CDR2 is SNEGSKA (reference sequence). V was pared by 3 bases and J by 5 bases, with 14 bases of the junction left unmatched. The CDR3 protein is CSASRDREDLFDEQYF. DNA of the CDR3: TGCAGTGCTAGTCGGGACAGGGAAGACTTGTTCGACGAGCAGTACTTC.

The chain carries TRBV20-1 and TRBJ1-5; 8 bases fit TRBD1. CDR1 and CDR2 from the germline V gene are DFQATT and SNEGSKA (reference sequence). The CDR3 runs to 17 residues. V shed 5 bases and J 4 bases; nucleotides not matched to a gene: 16. The CDR3 DNA reads TGCAGTGCTCAGGGGGCCCCACAGGGGAGAGGGAATCAGCCCCAGCATTTT. Amino acid sequence: CSAQGAPQGRGNQPQHF.

The chain couples TRBV6-2 or TRBV6-3 to TRBJ1-1; tentative D call: TRBD1 (5 bases). Germline-derived CDR1 and CDR2 are MNHEY and SVGEGT. Trimming shortened V by 6 bases and J by 4 bases, and 12 bases separated the two germline ends. This CDR3 is 13 amino acids long. The chain's CDR3 is CASSHQGFTEAFF. The CDR3 DNA sequence: TGTGCCAGCAGCCATCAGGGTTTCACTGAAGCTTTCTTT.

The CDR3 is CASKGAPNTEAFF. CDR3 bases: TGTGCCAGCAAAGGGGCCCCGAACACTGAAGCTTTCTTT. This chain joins TRBV19 and TRBJ1-1; possible D gene TRBD1, 5 bases. There are 13 residues in the CDR3. Trimming took off 9 bases at V and 1 base at J, with 12 bases between the two ends. Germline V gene sequence: CDR1 LNHDA, CDR2 SQIVND (reference sequence).

The chain couples TRBV15 to TRBJ2-7; D possibly matches TRBD1 or TRBD2 (5 bases each). Germline V gene lookup returns CDR1 LNHNV and CDR2 YYDKDF (reference sequence). This CDR3 is 15 amino acids long. The V and J ends lost 0 bases and 2 bases respectively, with 11 bases between them. CDR3 nucleotide sequence: TGTGCCACCAGCAGAGATCTGGGACCCGCCTACGAGCAGTACTTC. Its translation: CATSRDLGPAYEQYF.

Written as DNA, the CDR3 is TGTGCCAGCAGCTCGTCGGGAGGTGAAGCTTTCTTT. Protein sequence: CASSSSGGEAFF. V is TRBV11-2 and J is TRBJ1-1, with unresolved D. V was clipped by 4 bases and J by 7 bases, with 10 bases between them. Germline V gives CDR1 SGHAT, CDR2 FQNNGV. The CDR3 loop spans 12 amino acids.

V is TRBV5-1 and J is TRBJ2-1; the D gene is possibly TRBD2 (7 bases). Per germline, CDR1 SGHRS and CDR2 YFSETQ. CDR3 length: 15 residues. Deletions cut 0 bases from V and 2 bases from J, with 9 bases between. This CDR3 is CASSLGGGAYNEQFF. CDR3 bases: TGCGCCAGCAGCTTGGGCGGGGGCGCCTACAATGAGCAGTTCTTC.

This clonotype was detected a few times. The CDR3 region has the DNA TGTGCCAGCAGTGGCGGCACCGGGGAGCTGTTTTTT. This sequence encodes CASSGGTGELFF. The rearrangement joins TRBV2 to TRBJ2-2, with D hard to call. Looked up from germline, CDR1 is SNHLY and CDR2 is FYNNEI. The CDR3 is 12 residues long. Trimming pared 4 bases from V and 4 bases from J, leaving 4 bases between.

A few counts support this clonotype. The chain joins TRBV2 to TRBJ1-2; tentatively, D is TRBD1 (6 bases). From germline, CDR1 is SNHLY and CDR2 FYNNEI. CDR3 length: 15 amino acids. The V and J ends lost 2 bases and 5 bases respectively, with 15 bases between them. The chain's CDR3 is CASSEPPGATYGYTF. In DNA, the CDR3 is TGTGCCAGCAGTGAACCCCCGGGGGCGACTTATGGCTACACCTTC.

This clonotype was counted only a few times. The chain is built from TRBV7-9 and TRBJ1-2, with D hard to call. Germline V gives CDR1 SEHNR, CDR2 FQNEAQ (reference sequence). V was pared by 1 base and J by 4 bases, with 10 bases between. The length of the CDR3 is 14 residues. The CDR3 here is CASSLEPETYGYTF. CDR3 DNA: TGTGCCAGCAGCTTAGAACCAGAAACCTATGGCTACACCTTC.

The chain has TRBV4-3 and TRBJ2-5, with D hard to call. Trimming took off 0 bases at V and 0 bases at J, with 8 bases between the two ends. Germline CDR1 and CDR2: LGHNA and YSLEER. The CDR3 consists of 15 residues. CDR3 sequence reads: CASSQEGSDQETQYF. DNA for the CDR3: TGCGCCAGCAGCCAAGAGGGCAGTGACCAAGAGACCCAGTACTTC.

The CDR3 DNA reads as TGCAGCGTTGAGATTGTTATGGCTCCCGGTCGCACAGATACGCAGTATTTT. Residues: CSVEIVMAPGRTDTQYF. The chain couples TRBV29-1 to TRBJ2-3; D not resolved. This CDR3 has 17 residues. Germline assignment: CDR1 SQVTM and CDR2 ANQGSEA. The V gene lost 3 bases and the J gene lost 1 base, with 20 bases spanning the gap.